This TCR beta chain appears in the sequencing data of a study of cytomegalovirus exposure and HLA in healthy donors. Study results and limitations: In a later analysis, a missense DCLRE1C variant was linked to TCR beta V- and J-gene trimming.

This PCR relied on a set of 60 Vbeta primers and 13 Jbeta primers. In the original analysis: In a later analysis, the count reached 76 million or so unique TCR beta chains, with 9 million to 11 million shared. TCRdb keeps only in-frame clones here, not all; method: immunoSEQ multiplex PCR. That table is the source of V, J and clone size, and D and trimming were worked out from the DNA. This sample carries about 120,000 clones, 80% to 85% of them seen once, and the ten largest clones take less than 2.5%. Despite likely unrecorded immune exposures, the donors were nominally healthy at the time of sampling. V dropped 5 bases and J dropped 2; count of bases not matched to a gene: 5. The germline V gene encodes CDR1 SEHNR and CDR2 FQNEAQ (reference sequence). This CDR3 spans 14 amino acids. In the case of this clone: Its antigen is as yet unknown.

Sequenced input: PBMCs. This receptor was obtained from a woman aged 40 to 50 in good health and CMV-seronegative. The chain carries TRBV7-9 and TRBJ2-7, with 8 bases aligning to TRBD1. The CDR3 DNA reads TGTGCCAGCAGCGTGACAGGGGTTACCTACGAGCAGTACTTC. Its protein is CASSVTGVTYEQYF. Drawing the rest from reference TRBV7-9 and TRBJ2-7, the complete variable domain is DTGVSQNPRHKITKRGQNVTFRCDPISEHNRLYWYRQTLGQGPEFLTYFQNEAQLEKSRLLSDRFSAERPKGSFSTLEIQRTEQGDSAMYLCASSVTGVTYEQYFGPGTRLTVT.